This TCR beta chain was captured in a study of blood T cells in healthy people across ages. Combining a sample-barcoded 5' primer with a J-beta primer mix, a second PCR ran for roughly 7 to 11 cycles. Researchers report that a template-switch adaptor with 12 random nucleotides tagged each cDNA molecule. TCRdb fed the 5' RACE reads into MiXCR, producing one record per CDR3 protein. The sample carries more than 1,400,000 distinct CDR3 sequences, around 39% recorded once. The sequence came from a woman aged 18 to 35 in good health. The sample was blood.

CDR3 bases: TGTGCCAGCAGCTCCACGATAGGGGGCTGGAGCAATCAGCCCCAGCATTTT. It specifies CASSSTIGGWSNQPQHF. J is TRBJ1-5 and V is TRBV6-6; 7 bases fit TRBD1. Germline V gene sequence: CDR1 MNHNY, CDR2 SVGAGI (reference sequence). This CDR3 spans 17 amino acids. Trimming removed 6 bases from V and 1 base from J; junction bases left unmatched: 12.